A selection of T cell receptor beta chains follows, all from one sample in a study of blood T cells in healthy people across ages. TCRdb processed the 5' RACE reads anew with MiXCR; each CDR3 protein has one entry. The sample shows 780,000 or so distinct CDR3 sequences, approximately 53% of them seen only once. The sequencing input was blood. The receptors were sampled from a middle-aged man in good health. CDR3s include the opening cysteine and the closing phenylalanine or tryptophan. A D gene is named only where the DNA matches it firmly. Expanded clones are given a class, and other clones once, few, many or no size at all.

TRBJ2-7 | . | . | TRBV7-6 | TGTGCCAGCAGCCAGAGGGTGAGCGGGCCGTACGAGCAGTACTTC | CASSQRVSGPYEQYF
TRBJ2-1 | . | . | TRBV7-3 | TGTGCCAGCAGCTTAATTTTTGGGAATGAGCAGTTCTTC | CASSLIFGNEQFF
TRBJ2-1 | . | TRBD2 | TRBV20-1 | TGCAGTGCTAGCGCGGGGGGTGAGCAGTTCTTC | CSASAGGEQFF
TRBJ2-7 | . | TRBD2 | TRBV25-1 | TGTGCCAGCAGTCAAGCGGGGTGGTTCTACGAGCAGTACTTC | CASSQAGWFYEQYF
TRBJ2-1 | . | . | TRBV4-2 | TGTGCCAGCAGCCAAGAGGGACAAGCCTATGAGCAGTTCTTC | CASSQEGQAYEQFF
TRBJ2-6 | . | . | TRBV15 | TGTGCCACCAGCAGAGATCTGGGGGCAGCTGGGGCCAACGTCCTGACTTTC | CATSRDLGAAGANVLTF
TRBJ2-3 | . | TRBD2 | TRBV6-5 | TGTGCCAGCAGTTACGGGAGTAGCGGGGGATACACAGATACGCAGTATTTT | CASSYGSSGGYTDTQYF
TRBJ2-7 | . | . | TRBV20-1 | TGCAGTGCTAGGCGCCGGGACAACTACGAGCAGTACTTC | CSARRRDNYEQYF
TRBJ2-3 | . | . | TRBV6-2/TRBV6-3 | TGTGCCAGCAGTTACAGGGACCGTACCGCAGATACGCAGTATTTT | CASSYRDRTADTQYF
TRBJ2-5 | . | . | TRBV6-1 | TGTGCCACAAGGAAAGAGACCCAGTACTTC | CATRKETQYF
TRBJ2-7 | few | . | TRBV5-5 | TGTGCCAGCAGCTTCCAATCCCCGCCCTCCTACGAGCAGTACTTC | CASSFQSPPSYEQYF
TRBJ2-5 | . | TRBD2 | TRBV7-2 | TGTGCCAGCAGCTTACAAGCGGGAGGGCCAGGGGAGACCCAGTACTTC | CASSLQAGGPGETQYF
TRBJ1-5 | few | . | TRBV7-9 | TGTGCCAGCAGCCTTTCCCTAGGGGGGCGCCGGGATCAGCCCCAGCATTTT | CASSLSLGGRRDQPQHF
TRBJ2-1 | once | TRBD1 | TRBV10-3 | TGTGCCATCAAAACTTCCGGGACAGTCGACAATGAGCAGTTCTTC | CAIKTSGTVDNEQFF
TRBJ2-2 | . | . | TRBV7-9 | TGTGCCAGCAGATGGGGTCCCGGGGAGCTGTTTTTT | CASRWGPGELFF
TRBJ2-7 | . | . | TRBV28 | TGTGCCAGCGGTTTTGGACGGGACTCCTACGAGCAGTACTTC | CASGFGRDSYEQYF
TRBJ1-5 | few | . | TRBV2 | TGTGCCAGCCGGATCTATCAGACCGGTCAGCCCCAGCATTTT | CASRIYQTGQPQHF
TRBJ2-6 | . | . | TRBV30 | TGTGCCTGGAACGGCAGGGTCCGTTGGGGGGCCAACGTCCTGACTTTC | CAWNGRVRWGANVLTF
TRBJ2-2 | few | . | TRBV3-1 | TGTGCCAGCAGCCGAAGTAGCGGTACCGGGGAGCTGTTTTTT | CASSRSSGTGELFF
TRBJ2-7 | . | TRBD2 | TRBV28 | TGTGCCAGCGGAAAGTACGGGAGGGGCGGAGAGCAGTACTTC | CASGKYGRGGEQYF